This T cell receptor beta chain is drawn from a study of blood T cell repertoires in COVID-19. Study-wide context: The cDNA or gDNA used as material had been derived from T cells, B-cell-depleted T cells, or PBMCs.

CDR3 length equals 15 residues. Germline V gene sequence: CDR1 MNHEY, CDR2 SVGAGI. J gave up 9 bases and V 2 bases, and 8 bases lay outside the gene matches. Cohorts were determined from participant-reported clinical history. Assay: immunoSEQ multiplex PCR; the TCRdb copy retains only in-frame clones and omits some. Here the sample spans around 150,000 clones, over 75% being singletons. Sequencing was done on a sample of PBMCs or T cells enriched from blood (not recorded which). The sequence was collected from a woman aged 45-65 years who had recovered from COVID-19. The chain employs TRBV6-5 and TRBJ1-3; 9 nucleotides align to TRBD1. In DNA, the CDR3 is TGTGCCAGCAGTTACGGTAACAGGGGGCGAGGCACCATATATTTT. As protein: CASSYGNRGRGTIYF.